The 18 T cell receptor beta chains presented below share a single source sample, sequenced in a study of cytomegalovirus exposure and HLA in healthy donors. The PCR employed 60 Vbeta primers together with 13 Jbeta primers. Repertoires were generated with immunoSEQ multiplex PCR, while TCRdb's copy carries only in-frame clones and drops some. The profile shows about 220,000 clones, approximately 70% of them singletons. Sequenced sample: PBMCs. These receptors were taken from a woman aged 30 to 39 in good health and CMV-seronegative.

A single count supports this clone. The V and J genes are TRBV6-1 and TRBJ1-5; 7 bases match TRBD1. The ends lost 3 bases at V and 0 bases at J; junction bases unmatched: 8. The CDR3 has 17 amino acids. Germline V gene lookup returns CDR1 MNHNS and CDR2 SASEGT. CDR3 in DNA: TGTGCCAGCAGTGAGTATGACAGGGCCTATAGCAATCAGCCCCAGCATTTT. This translates into CASSEYDRAYSNQPQHF.

The V gene is TRBV27, the J gene TRBJ2-1, with 8 bases identical to TRBD2. Germline V lookup: CDR1 MNHEY, CDR2 SMNVEV (reference sequence). The CDR3 has 15 residues. V dropped 1 base and J dropped 6; count of bases not matched to a gene: 5. The CDR3 coding sequence is TGTGCCAGCAGTTTATTTCCGGGGACTAGCAATGAGCAGTTCTTC. Amino acids: CASSLFPGTSNEQFF.

The CDR3 loop is CASSYSRYEQYF. The CDR3, as DNA: TGTGCCAGCAGTTACTCTCGGTACGAGCAGTACTTC. The rearrangement uses TRBV6-5 and TRBJ2-7; D is unresolved. This CDR3 spans 12 amino acids. Germline values: CDR1 MNHEY, CDR2 SVGAGI. Between the trimmed V and J ends, which lost 0 bases and 4 bases, there was a span of 4 bases.

This clone was counted a few times. The chain recombines TRBV30 with TRBJ2-3; 9 bases are shared with TRBD2. The germline V gene has CDR1 GTSNPN and CDR2 SVGIG (reference sequence). This CDR3 spans 13 amino acids. The CDR3 nucleotides read TGTCCCAAGAGAGCGGGGGGTCGGGATACGCAGTATTTT. Translating gives CPKRAGGRDTQYF.

The CDR3 reads CATSTGAANEKLFF. DNA of the CDR3: TGTGCCACCAGCACAGGGGCGGCTAATGAAAAACTGTTTTTT. This chain joins TRBV15 and TRBJ1-4, with D perhaps TRBD1 (6 bases). The ends were cut back, 4 bases at V and 3 bases at J, with 9 bases in the middle. The CDR3 sequence is 14 residues long. CDR1 is LNHNV, CDR2 YYDKDF, per germline (reference sequence).

This chain connects TRBV5-1 to TRBJ1-2; TRBD1 aligns across 7 bases. The CDR3 is 16 amino acids. Germline V CDR1 and CDR2: SGHRS, YFSETQ. V lost 4 bases to trimming and J lost 4 bases; unmatched junction nucleotides: 13. This CDR3 reads CASSDGPGGGIYGYTF. The CDR3 DNA sequence: TGCGCCAGCAGCGATGGCCCAGGGGGAGGCATCTATGGCTACACCTTC.

J is TRBJ1-1 and V is TRBV18; D remains ambiguous. Germline loops: CDR1 KGHSH, CDR2 LQKENI. There are 15 residues in the CDR3. V lost 0 bases and J lost 2, with 10 bases in between. The CDR3: CASSPPKTGNTEAFF. The CDR3 bases are TGTGCCAGCTCACCACCCAAGACGGGAAACACTGAAGCTTTCTTT.

This clone was found once. This chain uses TRBV6-1 with TRBJ1-1; the match to TRBD1 covers 8 bases. This CDR3 contains 15 residues. The germline CDR1 and CDR2 sequences are MNHNS and SASEGT. V dropped 5 bases and J dropped 4; count of bases not matched to a gene: 9. The CDR3 coding sequence is TGTGCCAGCAGTTCCCGACAGGGGTTGGGCACTGAAGCTTTCTTT. This translates into CASSSRQGLGTEAFF.

The V gene is TRBV28, the J gene TRBJ1-3; D is uncertain. The length of the CDR3 is 15 residues. Trimming stripped 2 bases from V and 0 bases from J, with 8 bases between. Germline V gene data show CDR1 as MDHEN and CDR2 as SYDVKM. This CDR3 is CASSLGFPSGNTIYF. DNA for the CDR3: TGTGCCAGCAGTTTAGGCTTCCCCTCTGGAAACACCATATATTTT.

This clone was observed a handful of times. The J gene is TRBJ2-5, the V gene TRBV7-9; 8 bases line up with TRBD2. In germline, CDR1 is SEHNR, CDR2 FQNEAQ (reference sequence). This CDR3 comprises 13 residues. After removal of 7 bases from V and 4 bases from J, the junction contained 5 bases not matched to a gene. In DNA form, the CDR3 reads TGTGCCAGCACGGTGAGCGGGGGAGAGACCCAGTACTTC. Translation: CASTVSGGETQYF.

The chain recombines TRBV6-1 with TRBJ2-7, with 10 bases that match TRBD1. The V gene end was trimmed by 5 bases and the J gene end by 2 bases; junction bases not matched to a gene: 6. This CDR3 spans 15 amino acids. CDR1 MNHNS and CDR2 SASEGT come from the germline V gene. CDR3 in DNA: TGTGCCAGCAGTTTGACAGGGGGCGAACCCTACGAGCAGTACTTC. It codes for CASSLTGGEPYEQYF.

The sample holds many counts of this clone. The chain employs TRBV5-6 and TRBJ1-1, with 9 bases aligning to TRBD1. Germline V CDR1 and CDR2: SGHDT, YYEEEE. The CDR3 length is 16 residues. V lost 6 bases, J lost 4 bases, and 13 bases stayed unmatched. The CDR3 region is CASTAGLRDRVTEAFF. The DNA for the CDR3 is TGTGCCAGCACCGCAGGACTCCGGGACAGGGTCACTGAAGCTTTCTTT.

This sequence joins TRBV5-1 and TRBJ2-3, with TRBD2 identical over 15 bases. V was pared by 5 bases and J by 4 bases, with 11 bases of the junction left unmatched. In germline, CDR1 is SGHRS, CDR2 YFSETQ. The CDR3 is made up of 18 amino acids. The CDR3 DNA reads TGCGCCAGCAGGAACCCGGGACTAGCGGGGGGAGCGGCAGATACGCAGTATTTT. This codes for CASRNPGLAGGAADTQYF.

The chain employs TRBV7-9 and TRBJ1-1; TRBD1 aligns across 8 bases. Germline loops: CDR1 SEHNR, CDR2 FQNEAQ (reference sequence). V was clipped by 4 bases and J by 0 bases; unmatched bases: 1. This CDR3 spans 14 amino acids. The CDR3 DNA reads as TGTGCCAGCAGCTCGACAGGGGTGAACACTGAAGCTTTCTTT. This encodes CASSSTGVNTEAFF.

This chain links TRBV30 with TRBJ1-3; TRBD1 is a possible D gene (6 bases). There are 17 residues in the CDR3. V lost 3 bases and J 1 base, leaving 19 bases between the germline ends. Germline CDR1 and CDR2: GTSNPN and SVGIG (reference sequence). The CDR3: CAWSPPGGGRSGNTIYF. The CDR3 coding sequence is TGTGCCTGGAGCCCCCCCGGCGGGGGGCGATCTGGAAACACCATATATTTT.

A few counts support this clone. The chain employs TRBV7-9 and TRBJ1-3, with D perhaps TRBD1 (6 bases). V dropped 4 bases and J dropped 0 bases, with 13 bases sitting between them. Germline V gene data show CDR1 as SEHNR and CDR2 as FQNEAQ (reference sequence). The CDR3 consists of 16 residues. The CDR3 DNA is TGTGCCAGCAGCTCAGGACAGACCCACTCTGGAAACACCATATATTTT. Its protein product is CASSSGQTHSGNTIYF. Full variable domain (rest looked up from reference TRBV7-9 and TRBJ1-3): DTGVSQNPRHKITKRGQNVTFRCDPISEHNRLYWYRQTLGQGPEFLTYFQNEAQLEKSRLLSDRFSAERPKGSFSTLEIQRTEQGDSAMYLCASSSGQTHSGNTIYFGEGSWLTVV.

The chain links TRBV2 to TRBJ2-5, with D unclear. CDR1 and CDR2 from the germline V gene are SNHLY and FYNNEI. The CDR3 runs to 11 residues. V lost 7 bases and J lost 4, with 7 bases in between. Written as DNA, the CDR3 is TGTGCCAGCACCTTCGGAGAGACCCAGTACTTC. Its translation: CASTFGETQYF.

V usage is TRBV19 and J usage is TRBJ1-5, with 10 bases aligning to TRBD1. Germline V gives CDR1 LNHDA, CDR2 SQIVND (reference sequence). There are 14 residues in the CDR3. With 5 bases clipped from V and 7 bases from J, the junction kept 5 bases outside the gene matches. This CDR3 is CASSWGQGQQPQHF. In DNA form, the CDR3 reads TGTGCCAGTAGTTGGGGACAGGGGCAACAGCCCCAGCATTTT.